This T cell receptor (beta chain) was obtained from a study of Graves' ophthalmopathy and Graves' hyperthyroidism. General study findings and limits: Using a 13-signature model, the authors split ophthalmopathy from stable hyperthyroidism, with under 90% sensitivity and 81.08% specificity.

Details on this clonotype: The antigen is unknown.

Where ophthalmopathy was present, donors had moderate-to-severe activity, CAS ≥3, NOSPECS ≥4 and duration under 3 months. The study excluded patients with other autoimmune diseases, uncontrolled infections, pregnancy or lactation. The study amplified TCR beta CDR3 regions using RNA transcripts. Second-round multiplex PCR followed a first-round RT-PCR using HTBI primers. TCRdb reprocessed the multiplex PCR reads with MiXCR, giving one entry per CDR3 protein. Of hundreds of thousands of distinct CDR3 sequences listed, roughly two fifths are singletons. CDR3 length equals 16 residues. The V end was cut by 0 bases, the J end by 6 bases, with 15 bases between. Germline CDR1 reads LNHNV; CDR2 reads YYDKDF (reference sequence).

The sequenced sample consisted of peripheral blood. This receptor was taken from an adult man with Graves' ophthalmopathy. This chain uses TRBV15 with TRBJ2-1, with a possible D match to TRBD1 (5 bases). CDR3 loop: CATSRDRQGLVNEQFF. The CDR3 nucleotides read TGTGCCACCAGCAGAGATCGGCAGGGCCTCGTCAATGAGCAGTTCTTC.